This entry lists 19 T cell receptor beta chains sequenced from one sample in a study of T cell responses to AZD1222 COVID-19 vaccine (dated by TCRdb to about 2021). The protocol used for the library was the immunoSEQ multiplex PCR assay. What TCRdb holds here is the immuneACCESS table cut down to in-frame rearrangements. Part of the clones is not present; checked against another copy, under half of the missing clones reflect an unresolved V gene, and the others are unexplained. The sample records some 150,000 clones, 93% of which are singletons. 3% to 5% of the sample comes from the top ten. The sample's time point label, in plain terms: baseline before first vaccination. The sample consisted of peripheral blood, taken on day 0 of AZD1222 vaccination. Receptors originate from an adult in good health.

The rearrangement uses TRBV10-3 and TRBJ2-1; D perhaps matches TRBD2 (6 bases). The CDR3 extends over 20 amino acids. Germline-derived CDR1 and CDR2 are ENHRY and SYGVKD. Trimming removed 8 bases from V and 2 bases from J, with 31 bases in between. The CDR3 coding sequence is TGTGCCATCTCACCCACCGGAGGAGCGGGTACGATCACTACCTACAATGAGCAGTTCTTC. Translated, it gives CAISPTGGAGTITTYNEQFF.

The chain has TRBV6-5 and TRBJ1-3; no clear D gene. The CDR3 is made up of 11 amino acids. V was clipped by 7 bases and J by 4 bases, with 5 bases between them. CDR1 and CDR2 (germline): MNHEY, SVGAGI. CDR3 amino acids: CASTMGNTIYF. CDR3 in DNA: TGTGCCAGCACAATGGGAAACACCATATATTTT.

CDR3 sequence (DNA): TGTGCCAGCTCACCACCGTTTATTTCCTACGAGCAGTACTTC. Protein sequence: CASSPPFISYEQYF. V and J are TRBV18 and TRBJ2-7; no clear D. Trimming left V 0 bases short and J 1 base short, with 7 bases between. This CDR3 has 14 amino acids. CDR1 is KGHSH, CDR2 LQKENI, per germline. Looking up the rest from reference TRBV18 and TRBJ2-7 gives the full variable domain: NAGVMQNPRHLVRRRGQEARLRCSPMKGHSHVYWYRQLPEEGLKFMVYLQKENIIDESGMPKERFSAEFPKEGPSILRIQQVVRGDSAAYFCASSPPFISYEQYFGPGTRLTVT.

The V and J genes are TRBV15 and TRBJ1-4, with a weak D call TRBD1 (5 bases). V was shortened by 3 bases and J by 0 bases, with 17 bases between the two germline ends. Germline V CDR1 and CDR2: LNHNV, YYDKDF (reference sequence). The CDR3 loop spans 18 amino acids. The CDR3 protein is CATSRKLTATATNEKLFF. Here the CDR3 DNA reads TGTGCCACCAGCAGGAAACTGACAGCTACTGCAACTAATGAAAAACTGTTTTTT.

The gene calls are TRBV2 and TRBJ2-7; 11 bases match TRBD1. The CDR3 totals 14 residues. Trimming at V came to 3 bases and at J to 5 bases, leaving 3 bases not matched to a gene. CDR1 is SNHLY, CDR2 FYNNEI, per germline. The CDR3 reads CASSDRTGGHEQYF. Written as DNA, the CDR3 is TGTGCCAGCAGTGACCGGACAGGGGGCCACGAGCAGTACTTC. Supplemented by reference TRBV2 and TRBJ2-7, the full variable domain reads EPEVTQTPSHQVTQMGQEVILRCVPISNHLYFYWYRQILGQKVEFLVSFYNNEISEKSEIFDDQFSVERPDGSNFTLKIRSTKLEDSAMYFCASSDRTGGHEQYFGPGTRLTVT.

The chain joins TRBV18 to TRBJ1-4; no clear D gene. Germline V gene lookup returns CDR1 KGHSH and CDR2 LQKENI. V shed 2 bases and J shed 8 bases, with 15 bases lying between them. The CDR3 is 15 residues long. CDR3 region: CASSPTGGSIEKLFF. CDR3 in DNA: TGTGCCAGCTCACCAACCGGAGGGTCCATAGAAAAACTGTTTTTT. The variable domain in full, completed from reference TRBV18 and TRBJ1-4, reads NAGVMQNPRHLVRRRGQEARLRCSPMKGHSHVYWYRQLPEEGLKFMVYLQKENIIDESGMPKERFSAEFPKEGPSILRIQQVVRGDSAAYFCASSPTGGSIEKLFFGSGTQLSVL.

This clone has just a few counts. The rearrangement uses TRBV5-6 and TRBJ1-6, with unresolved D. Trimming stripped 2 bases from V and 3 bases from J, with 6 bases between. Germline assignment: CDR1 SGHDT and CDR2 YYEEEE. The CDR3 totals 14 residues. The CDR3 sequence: CASSFGSYNSPLHF. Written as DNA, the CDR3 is TGTGCCAGCAGCTTCGGCAGCTATAATTCACCCCTCCACTTT. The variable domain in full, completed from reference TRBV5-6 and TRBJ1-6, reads DAGVTQSPTHLIKTRGQQVTLRCSPKSGHDTVSWYQQALGQGPQFIFQYYEEEERQRGNFPDRFSGHQFPNYSSELNVNALLLGDSALYLCASSFGSYNSPLHFGNGTRLTVT.

The CDR3 DNA is TGTGCCAGCAGTACTGACAGGTCCCCCTACAATGAGCAGTTCTTC. This translates into CASSTDRSPYNEQFF. V gene TRBV2 combines with J gene TRBJ2-1, with D possibly matching TRBD1 (6 bases). V lost 5 bases to trimming and J lost 2 bases, with 13 bases between them. This CDR3 is built from 15 residues. Germline V gene sequence: CDR1 SNHLY, CDR2 FYNNEI.

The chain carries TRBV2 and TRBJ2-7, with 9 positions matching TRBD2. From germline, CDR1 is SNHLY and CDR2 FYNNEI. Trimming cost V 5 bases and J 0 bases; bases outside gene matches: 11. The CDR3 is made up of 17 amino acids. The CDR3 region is CASSLSYGGRDSYEQYF. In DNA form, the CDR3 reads TGTGCCAGCAGTCTTAGTTATGGCGGGAGGGACTCCTACGAGCAGTACTTC.

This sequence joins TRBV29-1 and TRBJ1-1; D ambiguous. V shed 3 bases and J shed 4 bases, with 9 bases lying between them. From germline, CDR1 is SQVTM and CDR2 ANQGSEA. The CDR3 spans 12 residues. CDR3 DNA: TGCAGCGTTGACCATAGCGGCACTGAAGCTTTCTTT. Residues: CSVDHSGTEAFF.

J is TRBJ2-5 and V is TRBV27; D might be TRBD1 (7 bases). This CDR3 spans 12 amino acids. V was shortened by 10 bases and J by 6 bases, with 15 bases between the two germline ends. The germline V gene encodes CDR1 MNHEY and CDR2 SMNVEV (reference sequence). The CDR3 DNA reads TGTGCCACCCCAGGGGGGTGGCAGACCCAGTACTTC. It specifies CATPGGWQTQYF.

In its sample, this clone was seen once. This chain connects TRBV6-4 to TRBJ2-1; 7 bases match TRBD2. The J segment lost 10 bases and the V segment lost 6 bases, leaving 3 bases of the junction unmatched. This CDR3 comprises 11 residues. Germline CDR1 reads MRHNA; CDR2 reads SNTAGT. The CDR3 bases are TGTGCCAGCAGGGACGGGGGGGAGCAGTTCTTC. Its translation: CASRDGGEQFF.

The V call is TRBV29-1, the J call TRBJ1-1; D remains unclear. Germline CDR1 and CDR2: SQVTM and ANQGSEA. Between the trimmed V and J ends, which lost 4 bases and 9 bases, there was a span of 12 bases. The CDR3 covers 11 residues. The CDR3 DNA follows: TGCAGCGTTGCGGGAGTTGGGAAAGCTTTCTTT. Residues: CSVAGVGKAFF.

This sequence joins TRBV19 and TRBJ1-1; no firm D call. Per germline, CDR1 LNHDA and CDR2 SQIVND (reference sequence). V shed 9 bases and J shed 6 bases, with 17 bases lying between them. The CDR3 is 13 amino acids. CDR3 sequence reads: CASQSQAGAEAFF. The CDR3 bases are TGTGCCAGCCAATCCCAAGCGGGTGCTGAAGCTTTCTTT.

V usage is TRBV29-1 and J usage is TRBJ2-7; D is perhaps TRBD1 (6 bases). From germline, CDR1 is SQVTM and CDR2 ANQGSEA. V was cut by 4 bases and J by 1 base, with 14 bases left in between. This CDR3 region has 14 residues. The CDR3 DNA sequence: TGCAGCGTTGGACGGACAGCTAAGTCCTACGAGCAGTACTTC. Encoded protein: CSVGRTAKSYEQYF.

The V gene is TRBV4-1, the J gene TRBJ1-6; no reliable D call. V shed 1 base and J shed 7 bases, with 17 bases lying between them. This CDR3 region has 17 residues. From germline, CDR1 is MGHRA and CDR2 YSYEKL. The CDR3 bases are TGCGCCAGCAGCCAAGTCTCCGGGCAATGGAACAATTCACCCCTCCACTTT. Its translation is CASSQVSGQWNNSPLHF.

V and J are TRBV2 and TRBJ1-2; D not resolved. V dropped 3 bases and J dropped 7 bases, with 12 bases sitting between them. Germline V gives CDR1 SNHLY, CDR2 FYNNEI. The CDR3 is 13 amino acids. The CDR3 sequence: CASSEETVTGYTF. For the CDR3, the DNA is TGTGCCAGCAGTGAGGAAACAGTAACTGGCTACACCTTC.

The CDR3 region is CASSLMNGNTGELFF. CDR3 DNA sequence: TGTGCCAGCAGCTTGATGAACGGAAACACCGGGGAGCTGTTTTTT. This chain uses TRBV5-4 with TRBJ2-2; D unresolved. This CDR3 region has 15 residues. With 1 base removed from V and 2 bases from J, the gap between germline ends came to 9 bases. Germline assignment: CDR1 SGHNT and CDR2 YYREEE (reference sequence).

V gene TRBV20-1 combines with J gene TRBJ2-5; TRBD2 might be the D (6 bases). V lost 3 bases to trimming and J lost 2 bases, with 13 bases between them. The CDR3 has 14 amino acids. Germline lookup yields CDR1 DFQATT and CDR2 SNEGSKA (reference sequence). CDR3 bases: TGCAGTGCTAGTGGGGGAGGACGGCAAGAGACCCAGTACTTC. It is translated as CSASGGGRQETQYF.